This TCR beta chain was captured by sequencing in a study of T-cell memory formation after mild COVID-19. Via MiXCR, TCRdb re-called the 5' RACE reads, giving one row per CDR3 protein. Among almost 550,000 distinct CDR3 sequences listed, over 20% were seen once. In its sample, this clonotype was seen a few times. The CDR3 runs 15 residues. The germline V gene encodes CDR1 SGDLS and CDR2 YYNGEE. Trimming left V 7 bases short and J 0 bases short, with 16 bases between. Sequences were obtained from PBMCs or a T cell subset sorted from them (not recorded which). This receptor was identified in an adult woman who had mild COVID-19 (a few samples of this study predate the infection). Cell type and time point are not known. V and J are TRBV9 and TRBJ1-1; a weak D match, TRBD1 (5 bases). DNA of the CDR3: TGTGCCAGCTCGACCGGGAGACAGTTGAACACTGAAGCTTTCTTT. Amino acids: CASSTGRQLNTEAFF.